The rows below give T cell receptor beta chains drawn from one sample of a study of cytomegalovirus exposure and HLA in healthy donors. Only in-frame clones appear in the TCRdb table, and some are missing; sequencing was by immunoSEQ multiplex PCR. The sample shows a few hundred thousand clones, roughly 80% of them seen only once. The specimen sequenced was PBMCs. Every receptor here comes from a man aged 25 to 40 in good health and CMV-seronegative. Each CDR3 is given with its conserved first and last residue. D genes are given only for firm matches. Not every row has a clone size; where given, it reads once, few, many or a size class.

v_call: TRBV2; clone_size: -; j_call: TRBJ1-2; d_call: -; cdr3_nt: TGTGCCAGCAGTGACGAGGACTATGGCTACACCTTC; cdr3_aa: CASSDEDYGYTF
v_call: TRBV5-6; clone_size: few; j_call: TRBJ1-1; d_call: TRBD1; cdr3_nt: TGTGCCAGCAGCTGGGACAGGGGTCCGGCTGAAGCTTTCTTT; cdr3_aa: CASSWDRGPAEAFF
v_call: TRBV6-5; clone_size: -; j_call: TRBJ1-2; d_call: -; cdr3_nt: TGTGCCAGCAGCGGGGGAGGTGGCTACACCTTC; cdr3_aa: CASSGGGGYTF
v_call: TRBV7-2; clone_size: -; j_call: TRBJ1-2; d_call: TRBD1; cdr3_nt: TGTGCCAGCAGCCGGCGCTCCGGGACAGGGGGCTATGGCTACACCTTC; cdr3_aa: CASSRRSGTGGYGYTF
v_call: TRBV5-1; clone_size: few; j_call: TRBJ2-3; d_call: -; cdr3_nt: TGCGCCAGCAGCCAGGGACATTTCACAGATACGCAGTATTTT; cdr3_aa: CASSQGHFTDTQYF
v_call: TRBV1; clone_size: -; j_call: TRBJ2-2; d_call: -; cdr3_nt: TGCACCAGCAGCCAACCTAGACGACTAGCGGACACCGGGGAGCTGTTTTTT; cdr3_aa: CTSSQPRRLADTGELFF
v_call: TRBV10-3; clone_size: -; j_call: TRBJ1-1; d_call: -; cdr3_nt: TGTGCCATCAGTGAAGGGGACACGAACACTGAAGCTTTCTTT; cdr3_aa: CAISEGDTNTEAFF
v_call: TRBV5-6; clone_size: -; j_call: TRBJ2-7; d_call: TRBD1; cdr3_nt: TGTGCCAGCAGCTCCTGGACAGGGTACTACGAGCAGTACTTC; cdr3_aa: CASSSWTGYYEQYF
v_call: TRBV28; clone_size: -; j_call: TRBJ2-7; d_call: TRBD2; cdr3_nt: TGTGCCAGCAGTTTATCAAGGGGAGGGTACGAGCAGTACTTC; cdr3_aa: CASSLSRGGYEQYF
v_call: TRBV7-9; clone_size: -; j_call: TRBJ2-7; d_call: TRBD1; cdr3_nt: TGTGCCAGCAGCTCCCGGGACAGGGATATCGAGCAGTACTTC; cdr3_aa: CASSSRDRDIEQYF
v_call: TRBV5-1; clone_size: -; j_call: TRBJ2-7; d_call: -; cdr3_nt: TGCGCCAGCAGCATTCTACAGGGCAACGAGCAGTACTTC; cdr3_aa: CASSILQGNEQYF
v_call: TRBV9; clone_size: -; j_call: TRBJ2-7; d_call: -; cdr3_nt: TGTGCCAGCAGCGCCCAGGGAGGCGAGCAGTACTTC; cdr3_aa: CASSAQGGEQYF
v_call: TRBV4-1; clone_size: -; j_call: TRBJ1-4; d_call: -; cdr3_nt: TGCGCCAGCAGCCCCATGAGTTGGGGGGCTAATGAAAAACTGTTTTTT; cdr3_aa: CASSPMSWGANEKLFF
v_call: TRBV5-4; clone_size: -; j_call: TRBJ2-7; d_call: TRBD1; cdr3_nt: TGTGCCAGCAGCCCGGACAGGGTAGGGTACGAGCAGTACTTC; cdr3_aa: CASSPDRVGYEQYF
v_call: TRBV15; clone_size: -; j_call: TRBJ1-4; d_call: TRBD1; cdr3_nt: TGTGCCACCAGCAGCCGGGACAGGGAGCATTATACTAATGAAAAACTGTTTTTT; cdr3_aa: CATSSRDREHYTNEKLFF
v_call: TRBV2; clone_size: few; j_call: TRBJ1-2; d_call: TRBD1; cdr3_nt: TGTGCCAGCACCTTGGACAGGGGGCGATCCCCAGGCTACACCTTC; cdr3_aa: CASTLDRGRSPGYTF
v_call: TRBV7-9; clone_size: -; j_call: TRBJ2-7; d_call: -; cdr3_nt: TGTGCCAGCAGCCGGGGGGCAGGCCCTTCCTACGAGCAGTACTTC; cdr3_aa: CASSRGAGPSYEQYF
v_call: TRBV28; clone_size: -; j_call: TRBJ1-1; d_call: -; cdr3_nt: TGTGCCAGCAGTCAGGACACAAGGAACACTGAAGCTTTCTTT; cdr3_aa: CASSQDTRNTEAFF
v_call: TRBV7-3; clone_size: -; j_call: TRBJ2-2; d_call: -; cdr3_nt: TGTGCCAGCAGCTTAGTGAGGGCAAAGAACACCGGGGAGCTGTTTTTT; cdr3_aa: CASSLVRAKNTGELFF
v_call: TRBV6-1; clone_size: -; j_call: TRBJ1-1; d_call: -; cdr3_nt: TGTGCCAGCAGTGAACATGGGGCGAACACTGAAGCTTTCTTT; cdr3_aa: CASSEHGANTEAFF
v_call: TRBV5-4; clone_size: once; j_call: TRBJ1-6; d_call: TRBD1; cdr3_nt: TGTGCCAGCAGCCATCCAACCGCCGGGACAGATAATTCACCCCTCCACTTT; cdr3_aa: CASSHPTAGTDNSPLHF
v_call: TRBV11-2; clone_size: -; j_call: TRBJ1-2; d_call: -; cdr3_nt: TGTGCCAGCAGCTTAGCCAGGGGTGGCTATGGCTACACCTTC; cdr3_aa: CASSLARGGYGYTF
v_call: TRBV5-6; clone_size: -; j_call: TRBJ2-3; d_call: -; cdr3_nt: TGTGCCAGCAGCCTTGGCAGGGGATCAGATACGCAGTATTTT; cdr3_aa: CASSLGRGSDTQYF
v_call: TRBV25-1; clone_size: -; j_call: TRBJ1-1; d_call: -; cdr3_nt: TGTGCCAGCAGTGTTACGGGGAGGTCTGAAGCTTTCTTT; cdr3_aa: CASSVTGRSEAFF
v_call: TRBV5-1; clone_size: few; j_call: TRBJ1-3; d_call: -; cdr3_nt: TGCGCCAGCAGCTTGGCAGGGACTGGAAACACCATATATTTT; cdr3_aa: CASSLAGTGNTIYF
v_call: TRBV18; clone_size: few; j_call: TRBJ1-6; d_call: -; cdr3_nt: TGTGCCAGCTCACCTTCCAACTCCTATAATTCACCCCTCCACTTT; cdr3_aa: CASSPSNSYNSPLHF
v_call: TRBV18; clone_size: -; j_call: TRBJ1-1; d_call: TRBD1; cdr3_nt: TGTGCCAGCTCAGCGACCAGGGGGCTCGACACTGAAGCTTTCTTT; cdr3_aa: CASSATRGLDTEAFF
v_call: TRBV9; clone_size: few; j_call: TRBJ2-2; d_call: TRBD1; cdr3_nt: TGTGCCAGCGGGGACAGGGGGCTAACCGGGGAGCTGTTTTTT; cdr3_aa: CASGDRGLTGELFF
v_call: TRBV6-6; clone_size: few; j_call: TRBJ2-7; d_call: -; cdr3_nt: TGTGCCAGCCGACGCAGGATCTACGAGCAGTACTTC; cdr3_aa: CASRRRIYEQYF
v_call: TRBV28; clone_size: once; j_call: TRBJ1-1; d_call: -; cdr3_nt: TGTGCCAGCACCGCCGTATTACGAGATCCTGAAGCTTTCTTT; cdr3_aa: CASTAVLRDPEAFF
v_call: TRBV9; clone_size: -; j_call: TRBJ2-7; d_call: TRBD1; cdr3_nt: TGTGCCAGCAGCGTAGAACCGGGACAGTACTACGAGCAGTACTTC; cdr3_aa: CASSVEPGQYYEQYF
v_call: TRBV2; clone_size: -; j_call: TRBJ2-7; d_call: TRBD1; cdr3_nt: TGTGCCAGCAGGGGCGAACAGGGGGCATACATCTACGAGCAGTACTTC; cdr3_aa: CASRGEQGAYIYEQYF
v_call: TRBV19; clone_size: once; j_call: TRBJ1-3; d_call: -; cdr3_nt: TGTGCCAGTAGTACAGGGAATCCGAGCTCTGGAAACACCATATATTTT; cdr3_aa: CASSTGNPSSGNTIYF
v_call: TRBV6-5; clone_size: -; j_call: TRBJ2-2; d_call: -; cdr3_nt: TGTGCCAGCAGTTACCCAACCGGGACATCTGCCGGGGAGCTGTTTTTT; cdr3_aa: CASSYPTGTSAGELFF
v_call: TRBV6-5; clone_size: -; j_call: TRBJ2-7; d_call: -; cdr3_nt: TGTGCCAGCAGTACTATGGGAGTGCAGTACTTC; cdr3_aa: CASSTMGVQYF
v_call: TRBV6-5; clone_size: -; j_call: TRBJ1-1; d_call: TRBD1; cdr3_nt: TGTGCCAGCAGATCCCAGACAGGGGCGAACACTGAAGCTTTCTTT; cdr3_aa: CASRSQTGANTEAFF
v_call: TRBV18; clone_size: once; j_call: TRBJ2-7; d_call: -; cdr3_nt: TGTGCCAGCTCCCCCAACCCTATTTACGAGCAGTACTTC; cdr3_aa: CASSPNPIYEQYF
v_call: TRBV7-6; clone_size: -; j_call: TRBJ2-6; d_call: TRBD1; cdr3_nt: TGTGCCAGCAGCTCACAGGGGGCGCATGGGGCCAACGTCCTGACTTTC; cdr3_aa: CASSSQGAHGANVLTF
v_call: TRBV7-8; clone_size: few; j_call: TRBJ1-2; d_call: -; cdr3_nt: TGTGCCAGCAGCTTAGTCCAGGGTGGCTATGGCTACACCTTC; cdr3_aa: CASSLVQGGYGYTF
v_call: TRBV5-1; clone_size: -; j_call: TRBJ2-1; d_call: TRBD2; cdr3_nt: TGCGCCAGCAGCCCCCTAGCGGGGGGCGCGGAGTTCTTC; cdr3_aa: CASSPLAGGAEFF
v_call: TRBV5-5; clone_size: -; j_call: TRBJ2-7; d_call: -; cdr3_nt: TGTGCCAGCAGCTTGGACAGGGCCTACGAGCAGTACTTC; cdr3_aa: CASSLDRAYEQYF
v_call: TRBV28; clone_size: once; j_call: TRBJ2-7; d_call: -; cdr3_nt: TGTGCCAGCAGCCTTCTAGGAGACGAGCAGTACTTC; cdr3_aa: CASSLLGDEQYF
v_call: TRBV18; clone_size: -; j_call: TRBJ2-3; d_call: -; cdr3_nt: TGTGCCAGCTCCTCAGGACTCCGCACAGATACGCAGTATTTT; cdr3_aa: CASSSGLRTDTQYF
v_call: TRBV4-1; clone_size: -; j_call: TRBJ2-4; d_call: -; cdr3_nt: TGCGCCAGCAGCTCAGAATTTAAAAACATTCAGTACTTC; cdr3_aa: CASSSEFKNIQYF
v_call: TRBV5-1; clone_size: once; j_call: TRBJ1-6; d_call: -; cdr3_nt: TGCGCCAGCAGACCGACCGAGGCCATTGGAGCGGTTAGTTCACCCCTCCACTTT; cdr3_aa: CASRPTEAIGAVSSPLHF